Each of the 12 T cell receptor beta chains below was sequenced from the same sample in a study of T cells after posttransplantation cyclophosphamide. Some clones are missing from TCRdb's copy, which holds only in-frame ones; the method was immunoSEQ multiplex PCR. Of 5,500 to 7,000 clones in the sample, 70% to 85% are singletons; the top ten hold roughly 2.8%. Busulfan-fludarabine conditioning, marrow transplant, and cyclophosphamide on days +3 and +4 were administered. Sequenced material: CD4+ T cells sorted from blood, taken roughly 340 days after allogeneic stem cell transplant with posttransplant cyclophosphamide. Receptors originate from a male patient aged 45-59 years who received an allogeneic stem cell transplant from a related donor and was CMV-positive. These T cells may partly come from the graft donor.

The V and J genes are TRBV6-5 and TRBJ2-5, with D unresolved. Germline V gene lookup returns CDR1 MNHEY and CDR2 SVGAGI. Trimming left V 9 bases short and J 5 bases short, with 10 bases between. CDR3 length: 11 residues. The CDR3 region is CASSRRETQYF. DNA of the CDR3: TGTGCCAGTTCCCGTCGTGAGACCCAGTACTTC.

The chain recombines TRBV12-5 with TRBJ1-1; weak D call: TRBD1 (6 bases). Trimming shortened V by 3 bases and J by 0 bases, and 11 bases separated the two germline ends. The germline V gene encodes CDR1 LGHNT and CDR2 FRNRAP. This CDR3 has 15 amino acids. The CDR3 here is CASGLGQGMNTEAFF. In DNA form, the CDR3 reads TGTGCTAGTGGTTTAGGGCAGGGGATGAACACTGAAGCTTTCTTT.

The chain is built from TRBV9 and TRBJ1-1; no reliable D call. The CDR3 runs 17 residues. Germline-derived CDR1 and CDR2 are SGDLS and YYNGEE. The V end lost 4 bases, the J end lost 4 bases, and 23 bases lay between the germline ends. CDR3 sequence: CASSTDSGSVRGTEAFF. CDR3 coding DNA: TGTGCCAGCAGCACCGATTCTGGGTCCGTCAGAGGCACTGAAGCTTTCTTT.

The V call is TRBV6-1, the J call TRBJ2-3, with 10 bases identical to TRBD2. The V gene's germline CDR1 is MNHNS and CDR2 SASEGT. Losses at the gene ends were 7 bases for V and 5 bases for J; bases not matched to a gene: 9. CDR3 length: 15 amino acids. CDR3: CASISALAGQDTQYF. The CDR3 nucleotides are TGTGCCAGCATTTCGGCACTAGCGGGGCAAGATACGCAGTATTTT.

This clone was found a few times. The rearrangement uses TRBV5-1 and TRBJ1-6; unclear D gene. The CDR3 is 15 residues long. The germline V gene encodes CDR1 SGHRS and CDR2 YFSETQ. V was clipped by 1 base and J by 8 bases, with 13 bases between them. CDR3 amino acids: CASSLTRTFYSPLHF. As DNA, the CDR3 is TGCGCCAGCAGCTTGACAAGAACCTTCTATTCACCCCTCCACTTT. Full variable domain (remainder filled in from reference TRBV5-1 and TRBJ1-6): KAGVTQTPRYLIKTRGQQVTLSCSPISGHRSVSWYQQTPGQGLQFLFEYFSETQRNKGNFPGRFSGRQFSNSRSEMNVSTLELGDSALYLCASSLTRTFYSPLHFGNGTRLTVT.

This clone was recorded only once. This chain uses TRBV12-5 with TRBJ2-1; weak D call: TRBD2 (6 bases). Trimming took 1 base from V and 13 from J, leaving 14 bases between them. This CDR3 comprises 13 residues. Germline values: CDR1 LGHNT, CDR2 FRNRAP. The CDR3 DNA sequence: TGTGCTAGTGGTTTGGAAGCGGGTACGCTTCAGTTCTTC. Residues: CASGLEAGTLQFF.

The chain carries TRBV9 and TRBJ1-2, with TRBD1 matching 7 bases. The CDR3 sequence is 13 residues long. Germline V gives CDR1 SGDLS, CDR2 YYNGEE. V was pared by 1 base and J by 6 bases, with 3 bases of the junction left unmatched. The chain's CDR3 is CASSVTGTDGYTF. CDR3 DNA: TGTGCCAGCAGCGTAACCGGGACAGATGGCTACACCTTC.

The chain uses TRBV7-8 and TRBJ2-7, with 12 positions matching TRBD2. CDR1 and CDR2 from the germline V gene are SGHVS and FQNEAQ. There are 15 residues in the CDR3. Unmatched junction bases numbered 6, after V lost 4 bases and J lost 5 bases. The CDR3 sequence is CASSSTSGSGHEQYF. The CDR3 coding sequence is TGTGCCAGCAGCTCGACTAGCGGGAGCGGCCACGAGCAGTACTTC.

This chain connects TRBV5-1 to TRBJ1-2; TRBD1 aligns across 8 bases. Germline lookup yields CDR1 SGHRS and CDR2 YFSETQ. Trimming took 4 bases from V and 3 from J; bases not matched to a gene: 17. The CDR3 contains 18 residues. In DNA, the CDR3 is TGCGCCAGCAGCCCCTGGGGGGGACAGGCTGATGGGGACTATGGCTACACCTTC. As protein: CASSPWGGQADGDYGYTF. The entire variable domain, with the rest obtained from reference TRBV5-1 and TRBJ1-2, is as follows: KAGVTQTPRYLIKTRGQQVTLSCSPISGHRSVSWYQQTPGQGLQFLFEYFSETQRNKGNFPGRFSGRQFSNSRSEMNVSTLELGDSALYLCASSPWGGQADGDYGYTFGSGTRLTVV.

V is TRBV18 and J is TRBJ2-1, with 12 positions matching TRBD2. The CDR3 sequence is 17 residues long. The germline V gene has CDR1 KGHSH and CDR2 LQKENI. Unmatched junction bases numbered 8, after V lost 6 bases and J lost 2 bases. CDR3 nucleotide sequence: TGTGCCAGCTCCCGCGGACTAGCGGGACAAGCCTACAATGAGCAGTTCTTC. Translating gives CASSRGLAGQAYNEQFF.

V is TRBV25-1 and J is TRBJ1-2; 7 bases agree with TRBD1. The CDR3 has 15 amino acids. The V gene end was trimmed by 3 bases and the J gene end by 6 bases; junction bases not matched to a gene: 10. Germline CDR1 is MGHDK and CDR2 is SYGVNS. CDR3 residues: CASSELGRQGDGYTF. CDR3 in DNA: TGTGCCAGCAGTGAGCTAGGAAGGCAGGGGGATGGCTACACCTTC.

This chain connects TRBV27 to TRBJ2-1, with TRBD2 matching 11 bases. With 5 bases clipped from V and 0 bases from J, the junction kept 12 bases outside the gene matches. The CDR3 consists of 19 residues. Germline V gene lookup returns CDR1 MNHEY and CDR2 SMNVEV (reference sequence). The DNA for the CDR3 is TGTGCCAGCAGTCTTACGGGACTAGCGGCCACGAGCTCCTACAATGAGCAGTTCTTC. Translated: CASSLTGLAATSSYNEQFF.